This T cell receptor (beta chain) was found in a study of response to subunit inactivated influenza vaccine. TCRdb reanalysed the RT-PCR reads using MiXCR and keeps one entry per CDR3 protein. The table records 500,000 to 600,000 distinct CDR3 sequences, approximately 13% of them present only once. To note about this clonotype: As yet, its antigen is unknown.

The ends were cut back, 1 base at V and 4 bases at J, with 17 bases in the middle. The CDR3 is 16 amino acids. In germline, CDR1 is DFQATT, CDR2 SNEGSKA (reference sequence). General observations from the study: Only a handful of new T cells, the authors suggested, are recruited with each seasonal influenza vaccination.

The chain is built from TRBV20-1 and TRBJ1-5; D not certain. The sample here was PBMCs from blood, taken more than 35 days after vaccination. This TCR derives from a middle-aged man who received an inactivated influenza vaccine. Here the CDR3 DNA reads TGCAGTGCTAGAGTCATAGGTGCAGTCTCGAATCAGCCCCAGCATTTT. Its translation: CSARVIGAVSNQPQHF.